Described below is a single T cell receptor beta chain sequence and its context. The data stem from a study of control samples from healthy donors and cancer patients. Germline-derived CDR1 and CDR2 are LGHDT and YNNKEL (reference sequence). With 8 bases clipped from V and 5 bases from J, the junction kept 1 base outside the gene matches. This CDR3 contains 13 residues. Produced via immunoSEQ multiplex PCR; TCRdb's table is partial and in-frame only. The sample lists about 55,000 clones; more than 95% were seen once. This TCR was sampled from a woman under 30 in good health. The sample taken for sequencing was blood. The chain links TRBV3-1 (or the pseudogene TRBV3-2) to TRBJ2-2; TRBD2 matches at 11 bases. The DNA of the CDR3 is TGTGCCAGCGCTAGCGGGGGGACCGGGGAGCTGTTTTTT. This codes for CASASGGTGELFF.